This record looks at one T cell receptor beta chain sequence and its context. The antigen remains undetermined. This sample is drawn from a study of shared clonotypes between healthy human individuals. Study-level points and caveats: Naive subsets usually exceeded memory subsets in estimated richness.

CDR1 is SGHKS and CDR2 is YYEKEE in the germline V gene (reference sequence). With 4 bases clipped from V and 5 bases from J, the junction kept 10 bases outside the gene matches. The CDR3 length is 15 residues. Clones were sequenced by immunoSEQ multiplex PCR, and TCRdb holds only the in-frame ones, with some missing. The sample carries about 110,000 clones, about 72% recorded once. The chain carries TRBV5-5 and TRBJ2-7; 9 positions match TRBD1. The clonotype was recovered from a woman in her 30s in good health. Specimen: memory CD8+ T cells sorted from blood. Subset indicated: CD45RO+ cells pooled with CCR7-negative TemRA cells. The CDR3 protein is CASSSGWDRVHEQYF. In DNA, the CDR3 is TGTGCCAGCAGCAGCGGGTGGGACAGGGTCCACGAGCAGTACTTC.